A single sample gave rise to the 17 T cell receptor beta chains below, sequenced in a study of CD8 T cells in Susac syndrome. RNA amounts of about 0.5 to 1 ug underwent reverse transcription with random hexamers. TCRdb fed the immunoSEQ multiplex PCR reads into MiXCR, producing one record per CDR3 protein. This repertoire shows tens of thousands of distinct CDR3 sequences, 94% found once; its top ten account for about 0.28%. Sequenced input: CD8+ T cells from PBMCs. The receptors derive from a human donor in good health.

This rearrangement joins TRBV20-1 to TRBJ2-1; 8 bases line up with TRBD2. Germline loops: CDR1 DFQATT, CDR2 SNEGSKA (reference sequence). V was pared by 3 bases and J by 2 bases, with 9 bases of the junction left unmatched. The CDR3 contains 16 residues. Here the CDR3 DNA reads TGCAGTGCTAGTCAGAACCCGGGACTAGCCTACAATGAGCAGTTCTTC. Translation: CSASQNPGLAYNEQFF.

The chain is built from TRBV14 and TRBJ2-5; TRBD2 matches 7 bases. The trim removed 3 bases at V and 0 bases at J, leaving 7 bases unmatched. Germline values: CDR1 SGHDN, CDR2 FVKESK. The CDR3 is 16 amino acids. The CDR3 spells CASSQLAGAYQETQYF. The CDR3 nucleotides read TGTGCCAGCAGCCAGCTCGCGGGAGCGTACCAAGAGACCCAGTACTTC.

The chain carries TRBV9 and TRBJ2-1; 11 nucleotides align to TRBD1. J was trimmed by 7 bases and V by 2 bases; bases with no gene match: 8. Germline CDR1 is SGDLS and CDR2 is YYNGEE. The CDR3 totals 16 residues. The DNA of the CDR3 is TGTGCCAGCAGCGTCGACCTCGGGACAGGGGGTAATGAGCAGTTCTTC. Amino acid sequence: CASSVDLGTGGNEQFF. Together with reference TRBV9 and TRBJ2-1, the CDR3 gives the full variable domain: DSGVTQTPKHLITATGQRVTLRCSPRSGDLSVYWYQQSLDQGLQFLIQYYNGEERAKGNILERFSAQQFPDLHSELNLSSLELGDSALYFCASSVDLGTGGNEQFFGPGTRLTVL.

The V gene is TRBV12-3 or TRBV12-4, the J gene TRBJ1-1; D remains ambiguous. CDR3 length: 13 amino acids. V was clipped by 3 bases and J by 7 bases, with 12 bases between them. CDR3 residues: CASSLSQESEAFF. As DNA, the CDR3 is TGTGCCAGCAGTTTGAGTCAGGAGAGTGAAGCTTTCTTT.

V and J are TRBV27 and TRBJ2-5, with a possible D match to TRBD2 (5 bases). Germline values: CDR1 MNHEY, CDR2 SMNVEV (reference sequence). V was trimmed by 8 bases and J by 5 bases, leaving 18 bases between them. The CDR3 totals 14 residues. The CDR3 bases are TGTGCCAGCGGGGTAGCGACCCTTCCTGAGACCCAGTACTTC. Protein sequence: CASGVATLPETQYF.

This chain joins TRBV5-6 and TRBJ1-5, with TRBD1 identical over 7 bases. The CDR3 loop spans 14 amino acids. Trimming cost V 4 bases and J 4 bases; bases outside gene matches: 5. The germline V gene has CDR1 SGHDT and CDR2 YYEEEE. CDR3 amino acids: CASSPGTANQPQHF. The CDR3, as DNA: TGTGCCAGCAGCCCCGGGACAGCTAATCAGCCCCAGCATTTT.

This clonotype occurred a few times. The CDR3 DNA reads as TGTGCCAGCAGCATCGACAGGGGCGAGCAGTACTTC. Its translation: CASSIDRGEQYF. J is TRBJ2-7 and V is TRBV7-9, with TRBD1 identical over 8 bases. This CDR3 comprises 12 residues. J lost 6 bases, V lost 5 bases, and 3 bases had no gene match. The germline V gene encodes CDR1 SEHNR and CDR2 FQNEAQ (reference sequence).

The chain has TRBV6-1 and TRBJ2-7, with D unclear. The germline V gene has CDR1 MNHNS and CDR2 SASEGT. The V and J ends lost 4 bases and 2 bases respectively, with 9 bases between them. This CDR3 has 13 amino acids. CDR3 amino acids: CASSVSATYEQYV. The CDR3 bases are TGTGCCAGCAGTGTGAGTGCTACCTACGAGCAGTACGTC.

This chain connects TRBV27 to TRBJ1-5; possibly TRBD1 for D (6 bases). V lost 3 bases to trimming and J lost 7 bases, with 16 bases between them. Germline CDR1 reads MNHEY; CDR2 reads SMNVEV (reference sequence). This CDR3 region has 15 residues. For the CDR3, the DNA is TGTGCCAGCAGTTTTAGGGCGAGGGGGAGCCAGCCCCAGCATTTT. Its translation is CASSFRARGSQPQHF.

The V gene is TRBV27, the J gene TRBJ2-5; no clear D gene. CDR1 is MNHEY, CDR2 SMNVEV, per germline (reference sequence). With 2 bases removed from V and 4 bases from J, the gap between germline ends came to 8 bases. The CDR3 is 13 amino acids. CDR3 bases: TGTGCCAGCAGTTTACCCGATGGAGAGACCCAGTACTTC. Translated, it gives CASSLPDGETQYF.

The chain couples TRBV12-3 or TRBV12-4 to TRBJ1-2, with TRBD1 matching over 8 bases. Trimming removed 8 bases from V and 6 bases from J; junction bases left unmatched: 5. The CDR3 runs to 12 residues. The chain's CDR3 is CASLGQGDGYTF. The CDR3, as DNA: TGTGCCAGCCTTGGACAGGGAGATGGCTACACCTTC.

This chain links TRBV10-2 with TRBJ2-2; D unresolved. This CDR3 contains 14 residues. Germline CDR1 and CDR2: WSHSY and SAAADI. V lost 3 bases, J lost 5 bases, and 10 bases lay in between. The chain's CDR3 is CASSDPVTTGELFF. DNA of the CDR3: TGCGCCAGCAGTGACCCAGTCACTACCGGGGAGCTGTTTTTT.

This chain connects TRBV12-3 or TRBV12-4 to TRBJ2-3; D possibly uses TRBD1 or TRBD2 (5 bases each). The CDR3 runs 14 residues. V gave up 0 bases and J gave up 2 bases, with 6 bases separating them. The CDR3 loop reads CASSLAGTTDTQYF. CDR3 coding DNA: TGTGCCAGCAGTTTAGCAGGGACCACAGATACGCAGTATTTT.

This chain links TRBV29-1 with TRBJ2-3; tentative D call: TRBD2 (7 bases). There are 14 residues in the CDR3. Trimming took 7 bases from V and 3 from J, leaving 17 bases between them. Germline CDR1 and CDR2: SQVTM and ANQGSEA. Here the CDR3 reads CSAQGTMGTDTQYF. CDR3 nucleotides: TGCAGCGCCCAGGGGACTATGGGGACAGATACGCAGTATTTT.

The chain links TRBV27 to TRBJ1-2; D remains ambiguous. Germline-derived CDR1 and CDR2 are MNHEY and SMNVEV (reference sequence). The CDR3 has 13 amino acids. V shed 3 bases and J shed 1 base, with 6 bases lying between them. The CDR3 DNA is TGTGCCAGCAGTTTCGGACTTAACTATGGCTACACCTTC. Its translation is CASSFGLNYGYTF.

This clonotype showed up just once. The J gene is TRBJ2-3, the V gene TRBV12-3 or TRBV12-4; 12 positions match TRBD2. This CDR3 is built from 17 residues. After removal of 4 bases from V and 6 bases from J, the junction contained 11 bases not matched to a gene. The chain's CDR3 is CASSWGLAGVHRDTQYF. The CDR3 DNA reads TGTGCCAGCAGTTGGGGACTAGCGGGCGTCCACCGGGATACGCAGTATTTT.

The V call is TRBV24-1, the J call TRBJ2-1; D is tentatively TRBD1 or TRBD2 (5 bases each). V lost 1 base and J lost 4, with 13 bases in between. The CDR3 has 16 residues. The V gene's germline CDR1 is KGHDR and CDR2 SFDVKD. The CDR3 bases are TGTGCCACCAGTGATTTAGGGCAGGGACGGTACAATGAGCAGTTCTTC. Its protein product is CATSDLGQGRYNEQFF.